This note documents a single TCR beta chain sequence. Antigen unknown. This specimen belongs to a study of cytomegalovirus exposure and HLA in healthy donors. J lost 6 bases, V lost 2 bases, and 5 bases had no gene match. The CDR3 contains 14 residues. Per the germline V gene, CDR1 is SGHTS and CDR2 is YDEGEE. Findings and caveats of the study: The tendency of first-cohort TCR clusters to co-occur in the 120 or so validation repertoires was the finding of a later analysis. Cytomegalovirus status was reportedly diagnosed by the classifier with high sensitivity and specificity. A few CMV-associated chains proved CMV antigen-specific in vitro. Most observed TCR sequences were rare, whereas some public TCRs were detected in many donors.

The protocol was immunoSEQ multiplex PCR, while the TCRdb copy is restricted to in-frame clones and leaves out a portion. This table holds around 71,000 clones, just under 95% found once. Sequencing used PBMCs. This chain links TRBV5-8 with TRBJ2-3, with 8 bases that match TRBD2. The sequence was collected from a man aged 18 to 30 in good health and CMV-seropositive. CDR3 sequence: CASSLSGRDDTQYF. CDR3 nucleotides: TGTGCCAGCAGCTTATCCGGGAGGGATGATACGCAGTATTTT.